This T cell receptor beta chain was captured in a study of T-cell memory formation after mild COVID-19. Across the study: The two donors had largely donor-specific TCR clusters.

This clonotype was found a few times. Its antigen is currently unknown. Trimming removed 2 bases from V and 9 bases from J; junction bases left unmatched: 10. The germline CDR1 and CDR2 sequences are MGHRA and YSYEKL. CDR3 length: 15 amino acids. The TCR alpha and TCR beta cDNA libraries, bearing sample barcodes and UMIs, were generated by 5'RACE using constant-segment primers. One entry per CDR3 protein, called by TCRdb with MiXCR from the 5' RACE reads. The repertoire includes hundreds of thousands of distinct CDR3 sequences, more than 20% of them detected once, and approximately 14% sits in the top ten. Study-level findings and limits: A balance of CD4 and CD8 characterized clones contracting day 15 to 85, whereas later expanders leaned CD4+. Certain responding clones were present in pre-infection memory, suggesting participation of cross-reactive memory.

Material: PBMCs or a T cell subset sorted from them (not recorded which). This sequence was found in an adult woman who had mild COVID-19 (a few samples of this study predate the infection). Cell type and time point are not known. The chain couples TRBV4-1 to TRBJ2-7; 10 nucleotides align to TRBD1. CDR3 sequence (DNA): TGCGCCAGCAGCCAAATTTCGGGGACAGGGGTTCGGCAGTACTTC. Protein sequence: CASSQISGTGVRQYF.